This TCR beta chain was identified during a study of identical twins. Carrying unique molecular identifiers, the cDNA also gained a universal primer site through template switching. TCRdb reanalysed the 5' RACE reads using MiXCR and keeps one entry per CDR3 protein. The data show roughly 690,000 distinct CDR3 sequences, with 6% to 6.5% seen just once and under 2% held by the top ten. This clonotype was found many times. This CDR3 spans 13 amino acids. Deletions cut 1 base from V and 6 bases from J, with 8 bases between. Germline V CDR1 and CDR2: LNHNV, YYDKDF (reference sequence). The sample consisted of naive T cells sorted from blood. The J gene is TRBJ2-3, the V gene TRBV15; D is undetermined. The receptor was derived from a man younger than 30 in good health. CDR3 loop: CATSRGSPDTQYF. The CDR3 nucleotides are TGTGCCACCAGCAGAGGTTCCCCCGATACGCAGTATTTT.